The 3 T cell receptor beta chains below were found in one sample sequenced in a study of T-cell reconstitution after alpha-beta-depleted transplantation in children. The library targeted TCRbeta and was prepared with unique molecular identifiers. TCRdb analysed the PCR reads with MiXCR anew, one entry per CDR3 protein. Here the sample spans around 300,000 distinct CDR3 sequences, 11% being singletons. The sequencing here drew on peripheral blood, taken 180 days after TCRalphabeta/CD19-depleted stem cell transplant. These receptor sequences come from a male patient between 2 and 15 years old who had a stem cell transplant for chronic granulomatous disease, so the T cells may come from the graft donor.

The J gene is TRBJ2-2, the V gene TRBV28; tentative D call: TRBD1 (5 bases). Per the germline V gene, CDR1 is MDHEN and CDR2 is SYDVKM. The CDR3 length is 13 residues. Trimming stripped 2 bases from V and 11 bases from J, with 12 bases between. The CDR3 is CASSLDSSQELFF. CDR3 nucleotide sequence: TGTGCCAGCAGTTTAGACAGCTCACAAGAGCTGTTTTTT.

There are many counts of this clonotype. The CDR3 nucleotides read TGTGCCAGCAGTTACCGGGCCTTGAACACTGAAGCTTTCTTT. Protein sequence: CASSYRALNTEAFF. The V and J genes are TRBV12-3 or TRBV12-4 and TRBJ1-1; D uncertain. The V gene lost 4 bases and the J gene lost 0 bases, with 9 bases spanning the gap. The length of the CDR3 is 14 residues.

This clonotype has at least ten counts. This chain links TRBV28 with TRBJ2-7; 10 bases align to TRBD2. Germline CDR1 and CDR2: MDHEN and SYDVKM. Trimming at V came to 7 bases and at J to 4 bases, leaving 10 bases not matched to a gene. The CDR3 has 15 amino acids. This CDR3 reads CASTFTTSGTYEQYF. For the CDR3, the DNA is TGTGCCAGCACCTTCACCACTAGCGGGACGTACGAGCAGTACTTC.